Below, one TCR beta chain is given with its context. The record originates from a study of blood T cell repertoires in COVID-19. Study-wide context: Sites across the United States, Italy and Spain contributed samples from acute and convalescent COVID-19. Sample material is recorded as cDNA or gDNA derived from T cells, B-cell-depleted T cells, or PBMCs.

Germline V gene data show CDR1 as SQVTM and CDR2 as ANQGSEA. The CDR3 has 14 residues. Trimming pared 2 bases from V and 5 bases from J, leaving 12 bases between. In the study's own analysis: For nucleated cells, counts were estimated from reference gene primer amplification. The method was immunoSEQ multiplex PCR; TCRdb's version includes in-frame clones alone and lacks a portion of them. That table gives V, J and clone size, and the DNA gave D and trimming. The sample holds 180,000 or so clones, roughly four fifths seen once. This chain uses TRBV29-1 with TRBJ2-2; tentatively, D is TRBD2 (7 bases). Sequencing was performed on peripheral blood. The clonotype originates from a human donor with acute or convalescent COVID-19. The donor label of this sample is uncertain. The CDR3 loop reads CSVESGGKTGELFF. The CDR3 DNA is TGCAGCGTTGAATCGGGGGGCAAGACCGGGGAGCTGTTTTTT.